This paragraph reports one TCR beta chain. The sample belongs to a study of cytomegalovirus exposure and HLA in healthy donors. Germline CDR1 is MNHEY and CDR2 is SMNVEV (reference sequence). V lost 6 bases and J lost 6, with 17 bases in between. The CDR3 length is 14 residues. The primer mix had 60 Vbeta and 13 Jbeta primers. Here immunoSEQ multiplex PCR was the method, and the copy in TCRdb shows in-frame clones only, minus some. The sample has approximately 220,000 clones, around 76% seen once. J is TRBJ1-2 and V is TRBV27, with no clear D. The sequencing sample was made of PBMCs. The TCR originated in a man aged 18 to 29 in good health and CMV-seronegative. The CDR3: CASRSRGGVDGYTF. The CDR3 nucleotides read TGTGCCAGCAGATCCCGAGGCGGGGTCGATGGCTACACCTTC.